What follows are 8 T cell receptor beta chains derived from one specimen sequenced in a study of shared T cell receptors in the human thymus. Clones were read by immunoSEQ multiplex PCR, and TCRdb kept only the in-frame ones, dropping some. This sample carries more than 550,000 clones, 70% to 90% of them seen once, and the ten largest clones take more than 0.01%. The sample was also linked to a second study, of human thymus T cells.

The sequencing sample was made of thymocytes. The receptors come from a girl under two years old with a congenital heart defect.

The gene calls are TRBV4-1 and TRBJ2-2, with 7 bases lining up with TRBD2. CDR1 is MGHRA, CDR2 YSYEKL, per germline. J gave up 4 bases and V 0 bases, and 14 bases lay outside the gene matches. The CDR3 runs 19 residues. The chain's CDR3 is CASSQDIGSGGRFTGELFF. The CDR3 nucleotides are TGCGCCAGCAGCCAAGATATAGGATCGGGGGGAAGGTTCACCGGGGAGCTGTTTTTT.

This chain connects TRBV11-2 to TRBJ1-5, with unresolved D. Germline V gene data show CDR1 as SGHAT and CDR2 as FQNNGV. V was cut by 5 bases and J by 1 base, with 15 bases left in between. CDR3 size: 16 residues. The CDR3 spells CASSASSTESNQPQHF. The CDR3 bases are TGTGCCAGCAGCGCAAGCAGCACAGAAAGCAATCAGCCCCAGCATTTT.

The rearrangement links TRBV9 to TRBJ2-1; TRBD1 agrees at 8 bases. V was pared by 2 bases and J by 7 bases, with 5 bases of the junction left unmatched. The CDR3 loop spans 14 amino acids. Germline V gene sequence: CDR1 SGDLS, CDR2 YYNGEE. The CDR3 loop reads CASSVDRGRNEQFF. For the CDR3, the DNA is TGTGCCAGCAGCGTCGACAGGGGAAGGAATGAGCAGTTCTTC.

CDR3: CASSIDAPSQGGQDTQYF. As DNA, the CDR3 is TGTGCCAGTAGTATAGATGCCCCCTCCCAGGGGGGTCAAGATACGCAGTATTTT. The chain joins TRBV19 to TRBJ2-3; a weak D match, TRBD1 (7 bases). The CDR3 sequence is 18 residues long. Germline loops: CDR1 LNHDA, CDR2 SQIVND (reference sequence). Trimming removed 0 bases from V and 5 bases from J, with 21 bases in between. Together with reference TRBV19 and TRBJ2-3, the CDR3 gives the full variable domain: DGGITQSPKYLFRKEGQNVTLSCEQNLNHDAMYWYRQDPGQGLRLIYYSQIVNDFQKGDIAEGYSVSREKKESFPLTVTSAQKNPTAFYLCASSIDAPSQGGQDTQYFGPGTRLTVL.

This clone was seen a few times. The chain couples TRBV7-6 to TRBJ2-1; 13 positions match TRBD2. The V segment lost 5 bases and the J segment 8 bases; nucleotides outside the gene matches: 12. Germline V gene data show CDR1 as SGHVS and CDR2 as FNYEAQ. The CDR3 has 17 residues. The chain's CDR3 is CASSETMGLAGYDEQFF. CDR3 bases: TGTGCCAGCAGCGAAACTATGGGACTAGCGGGGTACGATGAGCAGTTCTTC.

As DNA, the CDR3 is TGTGCCAGCAGCCCGGGACATGGATGCTATGGCTACACCTTC. Translating gives CASSPGHGCYGYTF. The chain links TRBV11-2 to TRBJ1-2; the D gene is possibly TRBD1 (6 bases). Germline lookup yields CDR1 SGHAT and CDR2 FQNNGV. This CDR3 comprises 14 residues. The germline V and J ends were trimmed by 5 bases and 4 bases, with 14 bases remaining between them. Variable domain in full (rest from reference TRBV11-2 and TRBJ1-2): EAGVAQSPRYKIIEKRQSVAFWCNPISGHATLYWYQQILGQGPKLLIQFQNNGVVDDSQLPKDRFSAERLKGVDSTLKIQPAKLEDSAVYLCASSPGHGCYGYTFGSGTRLTVV.

The gene calls are TRBV10-2 and TRBJ2-2, with TRBD2 identical over 11 bases. CDR3 size: 15 residues. Losses at the gene ends were 4 bases for V and 4 bases for J; bases not matched to a gene: 2. In germline, CDR1 is WSHSY, CDR2 SAAADI. CDR3 loop: CASSGLAGSTGELFF. The DNA of the CDR3 is TGCGCCAGCAGTGGACTAGCGGGGAGCACCGGGGAGCTGTTTTTT.

This clone was seen only a few times. The V gene is TRBV27, the J gene TRBJ1-2, with D uncertain. The V gene's germline CDR1 is MNHEY and CDR2 SMNVEV (reference sequence). Trimming left V 4 bases short and J 4 bases short, with 25 bases between. This CDR3 is built from 18 residues. The CDR3 is CASSSHHRMSRELYGYTF. CDR3 DNA: TGTGCCAGCAGTTCCCACCATAGAATGTCGCGGGAACTCTATGGCTACACCTTC.